This T cell receptor (beta chain) was found in a study of blood T cell repertoires in COVID-19. At the level of the study: Sites across the United States, Italy and Spain contributed samples from acute and convalescent COVID-19. In each case, the material was cDNA or gDNA derived from T cells, B-cell-depleted T cells, or PBMCs.

Germline values: CDR1 SGHTA, CDR2 FQGNSA. The CDR3 is 12 amino acids. Trimming took 5 bases from V and 2 from J, leaving 7 bases between them. In the authors' workflow: Reference gene primers were amplified, and this amplification served to estimate nucleated cell counts. Data came from immunoSEQ multiplex PCR; TCRdb stores just in-frame clones and leaves some out. V, J and clone size were drawn from that table, and D and trimming were deduced from the DNA. In the table there are tens of thousands of clones, roughly 82% of which are singletons. Sequencing was done on a sample of peripheral blood. This sequence originates from a human donor in a cohort sampled during active COVID-19. This chain uses TRBV7-2 with TRBJ2-7; D is uncertain. CDR3 loop: CASSPDTYEQYF. The CDR3 DNA reads as TGTGCCAGCAGCCCAGATACCTACGAGCAGTACTTC.